Presented here are 29 T cell receptor beta chains from one specimen sequenced in a study of blood T cells in healthy people across ages. The second PCR ran about 6 to 12 cycles with a sample-barcoded 5' primer and J-beta primers. TCRdb independently ran MiXCR on the 5' RACE reads; one entry per CDR3 protein. The table includes approximately 1.5 million distinct CDR3 sequences, about 31% detected once. Input material: blood. These receptor sequences come from a woman aged 25-40 years in good health.

The rearrangement joins TRBV6-6 to TRBJ2-1, with D perhaps TRBD1 (6 bases). Germline CDR1 reads MNHNY; CDR2 reads SVGAGI (reference sequence). The V end lost 6 bases, the J end lost 6 bases, and 18 bases lay between the germline ends. CDR3 length equals 15 residues. The CDR3 sequence: CASSPTRGTLNEQFF. CDR3 nucleotide sequence: TGTGCCAGCAGCCCTACCAGGGGAACCCTCAATGAGCAGTTCTTC.

On this clonotype: At one of its ends the junction is not consistent with the germline gene, which may arise from a read error. The CDR3 is CASSSGLAGGYLTDTQYF. In nucleotides, the CDR3 is TGTGCCAGCAGCTCAGGACTAGCGGGGGGCTATCTCACAGATACGCAGTATTTT. The chain joins TRBV5-1 to TRBJ2-3; 14 bases are shared with TRBD2. Germline V gene lookup returns CDR1 SGHRS and CDR2 YFSETQ. The CDR3 is 18 amino acids.

The V call is TRBV29-1, the J call TRBJ2-3, with 7 bases matching TRBD2. Germline trimming cut 4 bases from V and 5 bases from J; bases unmatched to any gene: 12. CDR3 length: 15 residues. CDR1 is SQVTM and CDR2 is ANQGSEA in the germline V gene. CDR3 loop: CSVGGAGVLEDTQYF. As DNA, the CDR3 is TGCAGCGTTGGAGGTGCGGGAGTCTTGGAAGATACGCAGTATTTT.

A single count supports this clonotype. This rearrangement joins TRBV12-3 or TRBV12-4 to TRBJ2-3; 8 nucleotides align to TRBD1. V shed 3 bases, J shed 0 bases, and the junction held 11 bases outside the gene matches. The CDR3 has 18 residues. The CDR3 DNA reads as TGTGCCAGCAGTTTGCGACAGGGGATACTAGCTAGCACAGATACGCAGTATTTT. This sequence encodes CASSLRQGILASTDTQYF.

In this sample, this clonotype turned up many times. The chain links TRBV11-2 to TRBJ2-4; D unresolved. The V gene's germline CDR1 is SGHAT and CDR2 FQNNGV. The germline V and J ends were trimmed by 1 base and 1 base, with 5 bases remaining between them. The CDR3 is made up of 14 amino acids. Here the CDR3 reads CASSLGGAKNIQYF. The CDR3 bases are TGTGCCAGCAGCTTAGGAGGTGCCAAAAACATTCAGTACTTC.

The chain recombines TRBV20-1 with TRBJ2-7; D might be TRBD1 (5 bases). CDR3 length: 13 residues. Germline loops: CDR1 DFQATT, CDR2 SNEGSKA (reference sequence). V was clipped by 0 bases and J by 3 bases, with 9 bases between them. CDR3 protein: CSARDSTGYEQYF. DNA for the CDR3: TGCAGTGCTAGAGACTCCACAGGCTACGAGCAGTACTTC.

This clonotype was detected a few times. The gene calls are TRBV18 and TRBJ2-3, with D possibly being TRBD1 or TRBD2 (6 bases each). CDR1 and CDR2 (germline): KGHSH, LQKENI. Trimming took off 3 bases at V and 4 bases at J, with 14 bases between the two ends. The CDR3 has 15 residues. CDR3 DNA: TGTGCCAGCTCACCGGGGGGCTCGGCGGCAGATACGCAGTATTTT. It is translated as CASSPGGSAADTQYF.

The rearrangement links TRBV6-1 to TRBJ1-2; D call uncertain. Between the trimmed V and J ends, which lost 5 bases and 6 bases, there was a span of 7 bases. CDR3 length: 11 amino acids. Per germline, CDR1 MNHNS and CDR2 SASEGT. CDR3 protein: CASSKQDGYTF. CDR3 DNA sequence: TGTGCCAGCAGTAAACAAGATGGCTACACCTTC.

A note on this clonotype: A clone one base away is much larger, so this may be a read error. The chain links TRBV6-2 or TRBV6-3 to TRBJ2-5; 13 bases agree with TRBD2. CDR3 length: 16 amino acids. Looked up from germline, CDR1 is MNHEY and CDR2 is SVGEGT. The CDR3 here is CTSSYGLAGAQETQYF. Here the CDR3 DNA reads TGTACCAGCAGTTACGGACTAGCGGGAGCCCAAGAGACCCAGTACTTC.

As to this clonotype: The junction differs from germline at one of its ends, possibly a read error. The chain is built from TRBV27 and TRBJ2-5; 10 nucleotides line up with TRBD2. Germline V gene sequence: CDR1 MNHEY, CDR2 SMNVEV (reference sequence). This CDR3 contains 14 residues. CDR3 sequence (DNA): TGTGTCAGCAGTGAACTAGCGGGGCAAGAGACCCAGTACTTC. It encodes CVSSELAGQETQYF.

There are a few counts of this clonotype. The chain has TRBV9 and TRBJ2-1; no clear D. With 0 bases removed from V and 3 bases from J, the gap between germline ends came to 10 bases. Per the germline V gene, CDR1 is SGDLS and CDR2 is YYNGEE. This CDR3 has 15 amino acids. CDR3: CASSVGWALYNEQFF. As DNA, the CDR3 is TGTGCCAGCAGCGTAGGTTGGGCCCTCTACAATGAGCAGTTCTTC. Combining the CDR3 with reference TRBV9 and TRBJ2-1 gives the whole variable domain DSGVTQTPKHLITATGQRVTLRCSPRSGDLSVYWYQQSLDQGLQFLIQYYNGEERAKGNILERFSAQQFPDLHSELNLSSLELGDSALYFCASSVGWALYNEQFFGPGTRLTVL.

Concerning this clonotype itself: A much larger clone differs from this one at a single base, so this may be a read error. The V and J genes are TRBV4-1 and TRBJ2-7, with D tentatively TRBD1 or TRBD2 (5 bases each). The V gene's germline CDR1 is MGHRA and CDR2 YSYEKL. The length of the CDR3 is 13 residues. V lost 8 bases to trimming and J lost 7 bases, with 18 bases between them. The chain's CDR3 is CASAEGIRREQYF. CDR3 nucleotide sequence: TGCGCCAGCGCTGAGGGGATCCGGAGGGAGCAGTACTTC.

This rearrangement joins TRBV20-1 to TRBJ2-1; a weak D match, TRBD2 (6 bases). The CDR3 consists of 13 residues. The V gene lost 6 bases and the J gene lost 3 bases, with 12 bases spanning the gap. Germline V gene lookup returns CDR1 DFQATT and CDR2 SNEGSKA (reference sequence). The CDR3 DNA reads TGCAGTGCGGGACTCCTTTTCTACAATGAGCAGTTCTTC. Its translation: CSAGLLFYNEQFF.

The genes are TRBV5-6 and TRBJ1-2, with D tentatively TRBD1 (5 bases). The CDR3 has 12 amino acids. V lost 4 bases and J 6 bases, leaving 10 bases between the germline ends. Germline CDR1 SGHDT, CDR2 YYEEEE. The CDR3, as DNA: TGTGCCAGCAGCCAGGGTGCCAATGGCTACACCTTC. Translated, it gives CASSQGANGYTF.

This clonotype was picked up a small number of times. The rearrangement uses TRBV6-1 and TRBJ2-1; D is undetermined. Germline V gene sequence: CDR1 MNHNS, CDR2 SASEGT. CDR3 length: 15 amino acids. Trimming shortened V by 6 bases and J by 6 bases, and 18 bases separated the two germline ends. For the CDR3, the DNA is TGTGCCAGCAGCCCGGAAGGCAACGCCCCCAATGAGCAGTTCTTC. Its protein is CASSPEGNAPNEQFF.

This clonotype occurred a few times. The CDR3 is CAISESRFRDRDTEAFF. In DNA, the CDR3 is TGTGCCATCAGTGAGTCGAGATTCCGGGACAGGGACACTGAAGCTTTCTTT. The chain links TRBV10-3 to TRBJ1-1; the match to TRBD1 covers 9 bases. CDR1 and CDR2 from the germline V gene are ENHRY and SYGVKD. The V and J ends lost 0 bases and 3 bases, in that order; junction bases with no gene match: 8. CDR3 length: 17 residues.

This clonotype was observed a few times. A read error may produce the germline difference seen at one junction end. This sequence joins TRBV10-3 and TRBJ2-2; D tentatively fits TRBD1 or TRBD2 (5 bases each). From germline, CDR1 is ENHRY and CDR2 SYGVKD. The CDR3 has 15 residues. CDR3 coding DNA: TGTGCCATCAGTGAGACAGGCGTGAACACCGGGGAGCCGTTTTTT. Translating gives CAISETGVNTGEPFF.

This clonotype showed up just once. A much larger clone sits a single nucleotide away, making a read error possible. This chain links TRBV5-1 with TRBJ2-7, with D perhaps given as TRBD1 or TRBD2 (6 bases each). CDR1 and CDR2 (germline): SGHRS, YFSETQ. The CDR3 consists of 15 residues. The V gene lost 0 bases and the J gene lost 8 bases, with 18 bases spanning the gap. CDR3 loop: CASSLDRGQRRKQYF. The CDR3 DNA reads TGCGCCAGCAGCTTGGACCGGGGGCAACGGCGCAAGCAGTACTTC. The whole variable domain, filled in from reference TRBV5-1 and TRBJ2-7, reads KAGVTQTPRYLIKTRGQQVTLSCSPISGHRSVSWYQQTPGQGLQFLFEYFSETQRNKGNFPGRFSGRQFSNSRSEMNVSTLELGDSALYLCASSLDRGQRRKQYFGPGTRLTVT.

V is TRBV9 and J is TRBJ2-1, with 7 bases that match TRBD1. The CDR3 length is 15 residues. The germline V gene encodes CDR1 SGDLS and CDR2 YYNGEE. V dropped 0 bases and J dropped 4; count of bases not matched to a gene: 4. As DNA, the CDR3 is TGTGCCAGCAGCGTAGTGGGACAGCCATACAATGAGCAGTTCTTC. This gives the protein CASSVVGQPYNEQFF.

V is TRBV6-1 and J is TRBJ1-5, with D perhaps matching TRBD1 (5 bases). Between the trimmed V and J ends, which lost 7 bases and 3 bases, there was a span of 22 bases. This CDR3 spans 17 amino acids. The V gene's germline CDR1 is MNHNS and CDR2 SASEGT. CDR3 nucleotide sequence: TGTGCCAGCACTCCCCGGGACGGAGGAGCGAACAATCAGCCCCAGCATTTT. This codes for CASTPRDGGANNQPQHF.

This clonotype was seen repeatedly, ten times or more. V usage is TRBV12-3 or TRBV12-4 and J usage is TRBJ2-3; no reliable D call. This CDR3 comprises 11 residues. V was pared by 5 bases and J by 7 bases, with 7 bases between. The CDR3 region is CASSEANTQYF. CDR3 nucleotides: TGTGCCAGCAGTGAGGCGAATACGCAGTATTTT.

J is TRBJ1-1 and V is TRBV6-6, with TRBD1 identical over 8 bases. From germline, CDR1 is MNHNY and CDR2 SVGAGI (reference sequence). This CDR3 spans 16 amino acids. Losses at the gene ends were 0 bases for V and 1 base for J; bases not matched to a gene: 4. The CDR3 DNA is TGTGCCAGCAGTTACTCGCGGACAGGGACGAACACTGAAGCTTTCTTT. Translation: CASSYSRTGTNTEAFF.

The V and J genes are TRBV20-1 and TRBJ1-4; D might be TRBD1 (5 bases). CDR3 length equals 16 residues. Germline-derived CDR1 and CDR2 are DFQATT and SNEGSKA (reference sequence). The V end was cut by 0 bases, the J end by 0 bases, with 11 bases between. The DNA for the CDR3 is TGCAGTGCTAGAGATCGAGAGGGGTCAACTAATGAAAAACTGTTTTTT. Translated: CSARDREGSTNEKLFF.

As to this clonotype: Its ends do not fully match the called genes, so a read error is possible. The chain joins TRBV6-5 to TRBJ2-6, with D tentatively TRBD1 or TRBD2 (6 bases each). CDR3 length: 17 amino acids. CDR1 is MNHEY and CDR2 is SVGAGI in the germline V gene. The CDR3 DNA follows: TGTGCCAGCAGTTACCGAGACGGGGGCTCTGGGGCCAACGTCCGGACTTTC. It translates to CASSYRDGGSGANVRTF.

In its sample, this clonotype was seen many times. The chain links TRBV10-3 to TRBJ2-5, with D perhaps matching TRBD1 (5 bases). Germline V gene lookup returns CDR1 ENHRY and CDR2 SYGVKD. Trimming stripped 0 bases from V and 2 bases from J, with 13 bases between. This CDR3 region has 16 residues. The CDR3 DNA reads as TGTGCCATCAGTGAGTCTGTCAGGGCGAATCAAGAGACCCAGTACTTC. Protein product: CAISESVRANQETQYF.

A note on this clonotype: A much larger clone lies a single base off, so this may be a read error. The chain is built from TRBV10-3 and TRBJ2-5; 8 bases align to TRBD2. CDR3 length: 14 amino acids. In germline, CDR1 is ENHRY, CDR2 SYGVKD. V lost 7 bases and J lost 11; bases outside the gene matches: 15. The CDR3 spells CAIKDPAGENEQYF. DNA for the CDR3: TGTGCCATCAAGGATCCAGCGGGAGAGAATGAGCAGTACTTC.

This clonotype was seen repeatedly, ten times or more. The chain recombines TRBV10-3 with TRBJ2-5, with D hard to call. The V gene lost 1 base and the J gene lost 4 bases, with 7 bases spanning the gap. The CDR3 covers 13 residues. CDR1 is ENHRY, CDR2 SYGVKD, per germline. The CDR3 spells CAISELAGETQYF. CDR3 nucleotide sequence: TGTGCCATCAGTGAGTTAGCAGGAGAGACCCAGTACTTC.

V and J are TRBV21-1 and TRBJ2-7; the DNA was not used to check the table's D call, TRBD2. TRBV21-1 counts as a pseudogene. CDR3 length: 15 residues. CDR3 coding DNA: TGTGCCAGTGAAACTCCTAGCGGGACCTCCTACGAGCAGTACTTC. Translating it yields CASETPSGTSYEQYF.

In nucleotides, the CDR3 is TGCAGTGCTAGGACGACTAGCGGGGCCCACGAGCAGTACTTC. It is translated as CSARTTSGAHEQYF. The rearrangement links TRBV20-1 to TRBJ2-7; TRBD2 aligns across 11 bases. After removal of 3 bases from V and 5 bases from J, the junction contained 6 bases not matched to a gene. The CDR3 runs to 14 residues. CDR1 is DFQATT, CDR2 SNEGSKA, per germline (reference sequence).